Following are 23 T cell receptor beta chains from one sample sequenced in a study of blood T cell repertoires in COVID-19. Assay: immunoSEQ multiplex PCR; the TCRdb copy retains only in-frame clones and omits some. This table holds 120,000 or so clones, approximately 77% found once. Material: peripheral blood. Every receptor here comes from a human donor in a cohort sampled during active COVID-19.

The rearrangement uses TRBV29-1 and TRBJ1-2; TRBD1 matches at 7 bases. Unmatched junction bases numbered 0, after V lost 3 bases and J lost 2 bases. Germline V lookup: CDR1 SQVTM, CDR2 ANQGSEA. The CDR3 extends over 12 amino acids. CDR3 amino acids: CSVDRGNYGYTF. In nucleotides, the CDR3 is TGCAGCGTTGACAGGGGGAACTATGGCTACACCTTC.

This sequence joins TRBV9 and TRBJ1-1, with 8 bases that match TRBD1. V dropped 0 bases and J dropped 6; count of bases not matched to a gene: 7. Germline V gene data show CDR1 as SGDLS and CDR2 as YYNGEE. The CDR3 is made up of 15 amino acids. In nucleotides, the CDR3 is TGTGCCAGCAGCGTAGGCTTTCAGGGGGCTGCTGAAGCTTTCTTT. This codes for CASSVGFQGAAEAFF.

V and J are TRBV30 and TRBJ2-5, with 7 bases that match TRBD1. Looked up from germline, CDR1 is GTSNPN and CDR2 is SVGIG (reference sequence). CDR3 length equals 13 residues. V shed 5 bases, J shed 2 bases, and the junction held 5 bases outside the gene matches. The CDR3 here is CAWLSTGQETQYF. In DNA form, the CDR3 reads TGTGCCTGGTTATCGACAGGGCAAGAGACCCAGTACTTC.

V gene TRBV2 combines with J gene TRBJ1-2; tentatively, D is TRBD1 (5 bases). Germline lookup yields CDR1 SNHLY and CDR2 FYNNEI. The CDR3 contains 12 residues. Trimming took 6 bases from V and 5 from J, leaving 10 bases between them. The CDR3 loop is CASRAGLYGYTF. In DNA, the CDR3 is TGTGCCAGCAGAGCGGGGCTGTATGGCTACACCTTC.

The V call is TRBV9, the J call TRBJ2-7, with TRBD1 matching over 9 bases. The CDR3 has 15 residues. V lost 1 base and J lost 4; bases outside the gene matches: 6. Germline CDR1 is SGDLS and CDR2 is YYNGEE. The CDR3 region has the DNA TGTGCCAGCAGCGTAAGTGGACAGGGGCAATACGAGCAGTACTTC. Its protein product is CASSVSGQGQYEQYF. Variable domain in full (rest from reference TRBV9 and TRBJ2-7): DSGVTQTPKHLITATGQRVTLRCSPRSGDLSVYWYQQSLDQGLQFLIQYYNGEERAKGNILERFSAQQFPDLHSELNLSSLELGDSALYFCASSVSGQGQYEQYFGPGTRLTVT.

Concerning this clone itself: A much larger clonotype is one base distant, so this may be a read error. Written as DNA, the CDR3 is TGTGCCAGCAGCTCTAGCGGGGGTAGCTCCTACGAGCAGTACTTC. This translates into CASSSSGGSSYEQYF. The rearrangement links TRBV11-1 to TRBJ2-7; 10 nucleotides align to TRBD2. After removal of 4 bases from V and 0 bases from J, the junction contained 3 bases not matched to a gene. Germline V gene lookup returns CDR1 SGHAT and CDR2 FQDESV (reference sequence). The CDR3 is 15 amino acids.

The gene calls are TRBV18 and TRBJ1-1; D perhaps matches TRBD1 (6 bases). This CDR3 spans 15 amino acids. Trimming removed 3 bases from V and 0 bases from J, with 11 bases in between. The germline V gene encodes CDR1 KGHSH and CDR2 LQKENI. CDR3 DNA: TGTGCCAGCTCACCCGGACAGAGAATGAACACTGAAGCTTTCTTT. Translating it yields CASSPGQRMNTEAFF.

CDR3 sequence (DNA): TGTGCCAGCTCACCGCCGGGCAGGGGATATGGCTACACCTTC. Translated: CASSPPGRGYGYTF. The chain recombines TRBV18 with TRBJ1-2; possibly TRBD1 for D (6 bases). Germline CDR1 reads KGHSH; CDR2 reads LQKENI. CDR3 size: 14 residues. Trimming left V 3 bases short and J 5 bases short, with 13 bases between.

The chain employs TRBV7-9 and TRBJ2-1; 11 positions match TRBD2. Germline V gene sequence: CDR1 SEHNR, CDR2 FQNEAQ (reference sequence). The CDR3 sequence is 14 residues long. V lost 5 bases and J lost 12; bases outside the gene matches: 9. The CDR3 sequence: CASSRGTSGLVQFF. Written as DNA, the CDR3 is TGTGCCAGCAGCAGAGGGACTAGCGGCTTAGTGCAGTTCTTC.

The CDR3 is CASSQDHGEAASRYF. The CDR3 DNA follows: TGTGCCAGCAGCCAAGATCATGGGGAGGCCGCTTCGAGGTACTTC. The gene calls are TRBV3-1 (or the pseudogene TRBV3-2) and TRBJ2-7; TRBD2 might be the D (6 bases). CDR1 is LGHDT and CDR2 is YNNKEL in the germline V gene (reference sequence). Trimming cost V 0 bases and J 12 bases, with 21 bases left between them. The CDR3 has 15 residues.

This clone has a single count. V and J are TRBV28 and TRBJ2-6, with D perhaps TRBD2 (5 bases). CDR3 length: 17 amino acids. V was clipped by 5 bases and J by 0 bases, with 14 bases between them. Germline V CDR1 and CDR2: MDHEN, SYDVKM. CDR3 region: CASSPEDGISGANVLTF. DNA for the CDR3: TGTGCCAGCAGTCCGGAGGACGGGATCTCTGGGGCCAACGTCCTGACTTTC.

The V call is TRBV5-4, the J call TRBJ1-2, with TRBD1 as a possible D gene (6 bases). This CDR3 has 17 amino acids. Trimming took off 10 bases at V and 4 bases at J, with 29 bases between the two ends. The germline V gene encodes CDR1 SGHNT and CDR2 YYREEE (reference sequence). The CDR3 DNA is TGTGCCGGAAGGGTTTCGGGCAGGGGTATTGGGGGCTATGGCTACACCTTC. It specifies CAGRVSGRGIGGYGYTF.

The chain carries TRBV4-1 and TRBJ2-3; a weak D match, TRBD2 (6 bases). The V gene's germline CDR1 is MGHRA and CDR2 YSYEKL. The CDR3 consists of 18 residues. V dropped 1 base and J dropped 2 bases, with 19 bases sitting between them. The CDR3 bases are TGCGCCAGCAGCCAAGTACCCAGGCGGGACCTACCCACAGATACGCAGTATTTT. Translating it yields CASSQVPRRDLPTDTQYF.

The rearrangement uses TRBV5-1 and TRBJ1-5; a weak D match, TRBD1 (6 bases). V shed 2 bases and J shed 3 bases, with 15 bases lying between them. The CDR3 runs to 16 residues. Per germline, CDR1 SGHRS and CDR2 YFSETQ. In DNA form, the CDR3 reads TGCGCCAGCAGCTTAGGGGGGGGAGAGGACAATCAGCCCCAGCATTTT. Amino acid sequence: CASSLGGGEDNQPQHF.

V usage is TRBV10-3 and J usage is TRBJ2-3; 10 nucleotides match TRBD2. The ends lost 3 bases at V and 3 bases at J; junction bases unmatched: 3. This CDR3 spans 15 amino acids. The germline V gene encodes CDR1 ENHRY and CDR2 SYGVKD. CDR3 nucleotides: TGTGCCATCAGTGAAGGACTAGCGGTTACAGATACGCAGTATTTT. Protein product: CAISEGLAVTDTQYF.

The chain employs TRBV6-2 or TRBV6-3 and TRBJ2-7; 7 nucleotides line up with TRBD1. The CDR3 length is 14 residues. CDR1 is MNHEY, CDR2 SVGEGT, per germline. Trimming cost V 6 bases and J 3 bases; bases outside gene matches: 8. The CDR3 nucleotides are TGTGCCAGCAGCCCCGGGACAGTCCTCTACGAGCAGTACTTC. It translates to CASSPGTVLYEQYF.

The chain carries TRBV14 and TRBJ1-2; unclear D gene. Germline V CDR1 and CDR2: SGHDN, FVKESK. CDR3 length equals 16 residues. Trimming removed 0 bases from V and 2 bases from J, with 13 bases in between. The CDR3 bases are TGTGCCAGCAGCCAAGATAGGACGGGATCCAACTATGGCTACACCTTC. Protein sequence: CASSQDRTGSNYGYTF.

This clone was seen repeatedly, ten times or more. In nucleotides, the CDR3 is TGCGCCAGCAGCTCCGGGACCGGGACAGCGAGTGGCTACACCTTC. Translated: CASSSGTGTASGYTF. The chain links TRBV5-1 to TRBJ1-2, with 7 bases identical to TRBD1. The V segment lost 3 bases and the J segment 7 bases; nucleotides outside the gene matches: 12. Germline lookup yields CDR1 SGHRS and CDR2 YFSETQ. The CDR3 sequence is 15 residues long.

V usage is TRBV3-1 (or the pseudogene TRBV3-2) and J usage is TRBJ2-7; TRBD1 matches 11 bases. The CDR3 covers 15 residues. V lost 5 bases to trimming and J lost 4 bases; unmatched junction nucleotides: 7. CDR1 is LGHDT and CDR2 is YNNKEL in the germline V gene (reference sequence). The CDR3: CASSYTGTGGYEQYF. CDR3 nucleotide sequence: TGTGCCAGCAGCTACACCGGGACAGGGGGTTACGAGCAGTACTTC.

V gene TRBV5-4 combines with J gene TRBJ1-1; perhaps TRBD1 as D (5 bases). Germline loops: CDR1 SGHNT, CDR2 YYREEE (reference sequence). The CDR3 spans 15 residues. The V and J ends lost 4 bases and 0 bases respectively, with 13 bases between them. DNA for the CDR3: TGTGCCAGCAGCCCCCAGGGCACCGTGAACACTGAAGCTTTCTTT. Protein product: CASSPQGTVNTEAFF. Looking up the rest from reference TRBV5-4 and TRBJ1-1 gives the full variable domain: ETGVTQSPTHLIKTRGQQVTLRCSSQSGHNTVSWYQQALGQGPQFIFQYYREEENGRGNFPPRFSGLQFPNYSSELNVNALELDDSALYLCASSPQGTVNTEAFFGQGTRLTVV.

This clone was seen a few times. The chain joins TRBV19 to TRBJ1-1, with 7 bases aligning to TRBD1. CDR1 is LNHDA and CDR2 is SQIVND in the germline V gene (reference sequence). The CDR3 is made up of 14 amino acids. V lost 1 base to trimming and J lost 5 bases; unmatched junction nucleotides: 4. CDR3 region: CASSIGDSTTEAFF. CDR3 bases: TGTGCCAGTAGTATAGGGGACAGTACAACTGAAGCTTTCTTT.

The rearrangement uses TRBV27 and TRBJ2-7; TRBD2 might be the D (6 bases). V lost 6 bases to trimming and J lost 7 bases, with 22 bases between them. This CDR3 contains 15 residues. From germline, CDR1 is MNHEY and CDR2 SMNVEV (reference sequence). CDR3 in DNA: TGTGCCAGCAGGCGGGGTCGGGCGCCCTCCTGGGAGCAGTACTTC. This translates into CASRRGRAPSWEQYF.

The V gene is TRBV11-2, the J gene TRBJ2-7, with TRBD2 matching over 8 bases. V gave up 3 bases and J gave up 2 bases; unmatched junction bases: 3. The CDR3 spans 14 residues. Germline assignment: CDR1 SGHAT and CDR2 FQNNGV. As DNA, the CDR3 is TGTGCCAGCAGCTTGATCGGGGGGGCCTACGAGCAGTACTTC. Its protein is CASSLIGGAYEQYF. The entire variable domain, with the rest obtained from reference TRBV11-2 and TRBJ2-7, is as follows: EAGVAQSPRYKIIEKRQSVAFWCNPISGHATLYWYQQILGQGPKLLIQFQNNGVVDDSQLPKDRFSAERLKGVDSTLKIQPAKLEDSAVYLCASSLIGGAYEQYFGPGTRLTVT.